The 13 T cell receptor beta chains presented below share a single source sample, sequenced in a study of cytomegalovirus exposure and HLA in healthy donors (dated by TCRdb to about 2017). The method behind the library was the immunoSEQ multiplex PCR assay. For the multiplex PCR, a mixture combining 60 forward primers for TCR Vbeta segments and 13 reverse primers for TCR Jbeta segments was used. In TCRdb, the immuneACCESS table is reduced to in-frame sequences with V and J assigned. These tables do not hold every clone; where another copy was compared, an unresolved V gene accounts for under half, and the others remain unexplained. In this sample the table shows about 200,000 clones, over 75% of which occur a single time. Approximately 0.092% of the sample is held by the ten biggest clonotypes. Sequencing was done on a sample of PBMCs. These TCRs come from a boy younger than 10 in good health and CMV-seronegative.

The J gene is TRBJ2-3, the V gene TRBV12-5, with 9 positions matching TRBD1. V dropped 0 bases and J dropped 2; count of bases not matched to a gene: 9. The CDR3 runs to 18 residues. CDR1 LGHNT and CDR2 FRNRAP come from the germline V gene. Here the CDR3 DNA reads TGTGCTAGTGGTTTGGTACCGAGACAGGGGGGACACACAGATACGCAGTATTTT. It codes for CASGLVPRQGGHTDTQYF.

This rearrangement joins TRBV7-9 to TRBJ1-1, with D hard to call. Trimming shortened V by 5 bases and J by 5 bases, and 18 bases separated the two germline ends. CDR1 SEHNR and CDR2 FQNEAQ come from the germline V gene (reference sequence). The CDR3 is made up of 15 amino acids. CDR3 nucleotides: TGTGCCAGCAGCCCCCCTGGCAGGTCCCGAACTGAAGCTTTCTTT. Translating gives CASSPPGRSRTEAFF.

This clone has only one observation. The chain combines TRBV5-6 with TRBJ1-1; D may be TRBD1 (5 bases). Trimming took off 0 bases at V and 10 bases at J, with 13 bases between the two ends. This CDR3 is 13 amino acids long. Germline CDR1 SGHDT, CDR2 YYEEEE. The CDR3 DNA is TGTGCCAGCAGCTTGGATCCGGGGGGAAGAGCTTTCTTT. It specifies CASSLDPGGRAFF. Supplemented by reference TRBV5-6 and TRBJ1-1, the full variable domain reads DAGVTQSPTHLIKTRGQQVTLRCSPKSGHDTVSWYQQALGQGPQFIFQYYEEEERQRGNFPDRFSGHQFPNYSSELNVNALLLGDSALYLCASSLDPGGRAFFGQGTRLTVV.

This sequence joins TRBV19 and TRBJ1-1; D call uncertain. This CDR3 has 15 amino acids. V lost 2 bases, J lost 1 base, and 11 bases lay in between. Germline loops: CDR1 LNHDA, CDR2 SQIVND (reference sequence). The CDR3 DNA is TGTGCCAGTAGTATAATCCCAGGAAGGAACACTGAAGCTTTCTTT. This encodes CASSIIPGRNTEAFF. The full variable domain, with the rest looked up from reference TRBV19 and TRBJ1-1, is DGGITQSPKYLFRKEGQNVTLSCEQNLNHDAMYWYRQDPGQGLRLIYYSQIVNDFQKGDIAEGYSVSREKKESFPLTVTSAQKNPTAFYLCASSIIPGRNTEAFFGQGTRLTVV.

V usage is TRBV5-1 and J usage is TRBJ2-7; TRBD1 matches 8 bases. This CDR3 comprises 17 residues. Germline trimming cut 0 bases from V and 4 bases from J; bases unmatched to any gene: 12. Germline V gene sequence: CDR1 SGHRS, CDR2 YFSETQ. The chain's CDR3 is CASSLDLGTGLMYEQYF. As DNA, the CDR3 is TGCGCCAGCAGCTTGGATCTCGGGACAGGTTTAATGTACGAGCAGTACTTC.

The genes are TRBV9 and TRBJ1-1; a weak D match, TRBD1 (5 bases). Per the germline V gene, CDR1 is SGDLS and CDR2 is YYNGEE. This CDR3 region has 14 residues. V shed 4 bases and J shed 6 bases, with 16 bases lying between them. Here the CDR3 reads CASSLLLGAAEAFF. The CDR3 region has the DNA TGTGCCAGCAGCTTATTATTAGGGGCGGCTGAAGCTTTCTTT. Variable domain in full (rest from reference TRBV9 and TRBJ1-1): DSGVTQTPKHLITATGQRVTLRCSPRSGDLSVYWYQQSLDQGLQFLIQYYNGEERAKGNILERFSAQQFPDLHSELNLSSLELGDSALYFCASSLLLGAAEAFFGQGTRLTVV.

The CDR3 spells CASSLARRDRGGTQYF. DNA of the CDR3: TGCGCCAGCAGCTTGGCCCGGAGGGACAGGGGCGGGACCCAGTACTTC. The rearrangement uses TRBV5-1 and TRBJ2-5, with TRBD1 identical over 10 bases. The trim removed 0 bases at V and 7 bases at J, leaving 9 bases unmatched. The CDR3 loop spans 16 amino acids. Germline V CDR1 and CDR2: SGHRS, YFSETQ.

The J gene is TRBJ2-2, the V gene TRBV2, with TRBD1 as a possible D gene (6 bases). V was cut by 6 bases and J by 7 bases, with 12 bases left in between. Germline CDR1 reads SNHLY; CDR2 reads FYNNEI. The CDR3 spans 13 residues. CDR3: CASSRDNDGELFF. CDR3 coding DNA: TGTGCCAGCAGCCGGGACAACGACGGGGAGCTGTTTTTT.

DNA for the CDR3: TGTGCCAGCAGTTACTACTACAGGGGCCATCAGCCCCAGCATTTT. This encodes CASSYYYRGHQPQHF. The chain carries TRBV6-6 and TRBJ1-5; TRBD1 matches 7 bases. CDR1 and CDR2 from the germline V gene are MNHNY and SVGAGI (reference sequence). This CDR3 contains 15 residues. V gave up 1 base and J gave up 5 bases; unmatched junction bases: 5.

The chain is built from TRBV5-4 and TRBJ1-2; D unclear. V gave up 2 bases and J gave up 0 bases, with 8 bases separating them. Germline V lookup: CDR1 SGHNT, CDR2 YYREEE (reference sequence). The CDR3 totals 14 residues. Here the CDR3 reads CASSFGVSNYGYTF. In DNA, the CDR3 is TGTGCCAGCAGCTTCGGGGTTTCTAACTATGGCTACACCTTC. Complete variable domain (other parts from reference TRBV5-4 and TRBJ1-2): ETGVTQSPTHLIKTRGQQVTLRCSSQSGHNTVSWYQQALGQGPQFIFQYYREEENGRGNFPPRFSGLQFPNYSSELNVNALELDDSALYLCASSFGVSNYGYTFGSGTRLTVV.

The chain uses TRBV10-3 and TRBJ2-3; TRBD1 might be the D (6 bases). V was cut by 4 bases and J by 4 bases, with 9 bases left in between. The germline V gene encodes CDR1 ENHRY and CDR2 SYGVKD. The CDR3 runs to 13 residues. The CDR3 protein is CAISGPGADTQYF. The CDR3 DNA reads TGTGCCATCAGTGGGCCAGGGGCAGATACGCAGTATTTT.

The V gene is TRBV7-6, the J gene TRBJ1-6, with D tentatively TRBD1 (6 bases). Per germline, CDR1 SGHVS and CDR2 FNYEAQ. The CDR3 runs to 14 residues. V was clipped by 2 bases and J by 10 bases, with 12 bases between them. CDR3 residues: CASSLTGPRSPLHF. As DNA, the CDR3 is TGTGCCAGCAGCTTAACAGGGCCAAGGTCACCCCTCCACTTT. Full variable domain (rest looked up from reference TRBV7-6 and TRBJ1-6): GAGVSQSPRYKVTKRGQDVALRCDPISGHVSLYWYRQALGQGPEFLTYFNYEAQQDKSGLPNDRFSAERPEGSISTLTIQRTEQRDSAMYRCASSLTGPRSPLHFGNGTRLTVT.

This clone was seen a handful of times. The chain carries TRBV6-5 and TRBJ1-1, with D possibly TRBD1 on 6 matching bases. V was trimmed by 5 bases and J by 5 bases, leaving 15 bases between them. The germline gives CDR1 MNHEY, CDR2 SVGAGI. The length of the CDR3 is 14 residues. The CDR3, as DNA: TGTGCCAGCAGTCCCCAGGGGCTATGGACTGAAGCTTTCTTT. Amino acids: CASSPQGLWTEAFF.